Listed below are T cell receptor beta chains from one sample, sequenced in a study of blood T cell repertoires in COVID-19. This table comes from immunoSEQ multiplex PCR, and its TCRdb copy is limited to in-frame clones, with some not included. The sample carries 20,000 to 30,000 clones, about four fifths recorded once. Sequencing input: peripheral blood. These receptors all come from a man aged 70-80 years with acute or convalescent COVID-19. Both conserved end residues are trimmed from each CDR3. Only some rows state a clone size, as once, few, many or a class for expanded clones.

few TRBV6-6 ASRAGSYEQY
- TRBV6-5 ASRPDRGGNTEAF
- TRBV9 ASSPGQGHQPQH
once TRBV5-1 ASSAGLGTEAF
- TRBV7-6 ASSRATNEKLF
- TRBV5-1 ASSLGQGALLNTEAF
once TRBV20-1 SAGRGTEAF
few TRBV10-1 ASSDKGAGKDTQY
few TRBV9 ASSVLGGIDTQY
- TRBV11-3 ASSLRVEASNQPQH
- TRBV6-1 ASSEAVGVRGYT
- TRBV2 ASLEDPRTEAF
- TRBV5-1 ASSLRERAASYNEQF
- TRBV30 AWSIGRGGNEKLF
- TRBV7-9 ASRPTDRPNTEAF
few TRBV19 ASSRGQAVETQY
- TRBV7-8 ASSYNRNEQF
- TRBV30 AWSVSWLYEQY
- TRBV7-9 ASSPRGANYGYT
- TRBV3-1/TRBV3-2 ASSQVVRGYEQY
- TRBV6-1 ASSEVGQGSGEQY
- TRBV5-1 ASSLGLAGQETQY